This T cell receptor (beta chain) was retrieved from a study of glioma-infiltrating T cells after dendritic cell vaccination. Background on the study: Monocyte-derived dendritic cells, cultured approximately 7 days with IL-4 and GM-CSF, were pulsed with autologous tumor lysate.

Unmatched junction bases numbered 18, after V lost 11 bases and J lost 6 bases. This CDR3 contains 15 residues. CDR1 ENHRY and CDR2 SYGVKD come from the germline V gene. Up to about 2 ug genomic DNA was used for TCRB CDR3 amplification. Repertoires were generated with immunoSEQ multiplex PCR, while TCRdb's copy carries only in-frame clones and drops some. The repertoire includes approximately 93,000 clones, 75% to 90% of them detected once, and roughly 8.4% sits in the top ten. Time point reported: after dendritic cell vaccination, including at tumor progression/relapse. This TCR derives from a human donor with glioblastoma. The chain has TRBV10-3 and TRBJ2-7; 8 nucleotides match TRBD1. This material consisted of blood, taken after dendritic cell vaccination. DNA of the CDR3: TGTGCCTCGCAGAAATCTAAGACAGGGGCGGGCGAGCAGTACTTC. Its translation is CASQKSKTGAGEQYF.